One and the same sample provided the 6 T cell receptor beta chains below, sequenced in a study of identical twins. TCRdb processed the 5' RACE reads anew with MiXCR; each CDR3 protein has one entry. The profile covers around 280,000 distinct CDR3 sequences, with around 8.8% appearing a single time and more than 2% taken by the ten largest. The sample also formed part of further work on yellow fever vaccine responses in identical twins.

The sample comprised memory (CD45RO+) T cells sorted from blood. These receptors were obtained from a woman between 18 and 29 years old in good health.

This clonotype has a count of ten or more. CDR3 DNA: TGTGCCAGCAGCGCTGACACAAGCAATCAGCCCCAGCATTTT. This codes for CASSADTSNQPQHF. V and J are TRBV2 and TRBJ1-5; D remains ambiguous. The germline CDR1 and CDR2 sequences are SNHLY and FYNNEI. This CDR3 has 14 amino acids. V was cut by 6 bases and J by 1 base, with 10 bases left in between.

This clonotype was counted many times. V gene TRBV4-1 combines with J gene TRBJ1-1; a possible D gene is TRBD1 (6 bases). The ends were cut back, 8 bases at V and 4 bases at J, with 17 bases in the middle. The CDR3 spans 14 residues. The V gene's germline CDR1 is MGHRA and CDR2 YSYEKL. CDR3 in amino acids: CASQGTASATEAFF. CDR3 DNA sequence: TGCGCCAGCCAGGGGACGGCCAGCGCCACTGAAGCTTTCTTT.

This clonotype was observed a handful of times. The gene calls are TRBV20-1 and TRBJ2-3; 11 bases match TRBD2. The CDR3 sequence is 18 residues long. Trimming cost V 5 bases and J 3 bases; bases outside gene matches: 16. The germline CDR1 and CDR2 sequences are DFQATT and SNEGSKA (reference sequence). The CDR3 region is CSARWLSGRAYRTDTQYF. Here the CDR3 DNA reads TGCAGTGCTCGGTGGCTTAGCGGGAGGGCCTATAGGACAGATACGCAGTATTTT.

This clonotype appeared a few times. The CDR3: CSASRPGTYEQYV. CDR3 DNA sequence: TGCAGTGCTAGTAGACCAGGAACCTACGAGCAGTACGTC. The chain has TRBV20-1 and TRBJ2-7; D unresolved. Looked up from germline, CDR1 is DFQATT and CDR2 is SNEGSKA (reference sequence). This CDR3 has 13 amino acids. Trimming removed 3 bases from V and 2 bases from J, with 11 bases in between.

V and J are TRBV6-4 and TRBJ2-1; TRBD1 might be the D (5 bases). Per the germline V gene, CDR1 is MRHNA and CDR2 is SNTAGT. This CDR3 region has 14 residues. Trimming stripped 0 bases from V and 8 bases from J, with 11 bases between. The CDR3 sequence: CASSDSDSLHEQFF. CDR3 DNA: TGTGCCAGCAGTGACTCCGACAGTCTCCATGAGCAGTTCTTC.

There are many counts of this clonotype. The chain combines TRBV28 with TRBJ2-2; the D call may be TRBD1 or TRBD2 (5 bases each). The CDR3 has 14 amino acids. Between the trimmed V and J ends, which lost 3 bases and 7 bases, there was a span of 12 bases. Germline CDR1 and CDR2: MDHEN and SYDVKM. The CDR3 DNA sequence: TGTGCCAGCAGTTTCTTCCGGGGCGGCGGGGAGCTGTTTTTT. As protein: CASSFFRGGGELFF.